The 23 T cell receptor beta chains below come from one sample, sequenced in a study of T cell repertoires in cytomegalovirus infection. TCRdb reanalysed the reads using MiXCR and keeps one entry per CDR3 protein. The sample consists of over 55,000 distinct CDR3 sequences, roughly a fifth of them appearing once. Their cognate antigens are unknown. The sequencing used CD8+ T cells from cultured PBMCs, collected from culture after CMV antigen stimulation. Every receptor here comes from a human donor in good health (CMV status not recorded). Some clones in this sample may be carry-over from other donors' samples.

The chain is built from TRBV5-4 and TRBJ2-2; possible D gene TRBD2, 6 bases. Trimming shortened V by 0 bases and J by 6 bases, and 6 bases separated the two germline ends. Germline CDR1 SGHNT, CDR2 YYREEE (reference sequence). CDR3 size: 13 residues. In nucleotides, the CDR3 is TGTGCCAGCAGCTTGGGGGAGGCCGGGGAGCTGTTTTTT. Translated, it gives CASSLGEAGELFF.

The sample holds many counts of this clonotype. The V and J genes are TRBV28 and TRBJ2-3; D perhaps matches TRBD1 (6 bases). Trimming shortened V by 5 bases and J by 1 base, and 10 bases separated the two germline ends. CDR3 length: 14 residues. Germline values: CDR1 MDHEN, CDR2 SYDVKM. CDR3 protein: CASSPGTRTDTQYF. For the CDR3, the DNA is TGTGCCAGCAGTCCCGGGACACGCACAGATACGCAGTATTTT.

The chain carries TRBV7-2 and TRBJ2-4, with TRBD1 matching over 8 bases. The V and J ends lost 6 bases and 8 bases, in that order; junction bases with no gene match: 9. CDR1 SGHTA and CDR2 FQGNSA come from the germline V gene. This CDR3 contains 14 residues. CDR3 sequence reads: CASRFGTGSHIQYF. The DNA of the CDR3 is TGTGCCAGCAGGTTCGGGACAGGATCGCACATTCAGTACTTC.

The rearrangement links TRBV9 to TRBJ1-1; the D is unclear. Germline V gene sequence: CDR1 SGDLS, CDR2 YYNGEE. This CDR3 region has 13 residues. Trimming stripped 1 base from V and 0 bases from J, with 4 bases between. The CDR3 reads CASSVSVNTEAFF. The CDR3 bases are TGTGCCAGCAGCGTATCGGTGAACACTGAAGCTTTCTTT.

The chain carries TRBV19 and TRBJ1-1; the D gene is possibly TRBD1 (6 bases). The CDR3 runs 14 residues. V shed 5 bases and J shed 3 bases, with 13 bases lying between them. CDR1 is LNHDA and CDR2 is SQIVND in the germline V gene (reference sequence). CDR3 nucleotides: TGTGCCAGTAGTTACAGGGCCCTAGACACTGAAGCTTTCTTT. Amino acid sequence: CASSYRALDTEAFF.

V is TRBV30 and J is TRBJ1-1; TRBD1 might be the D (5 bases). Per the germline V gene, CDR1 is GTSNPN and CDR2 is SVGIG (reference sequence). The V end lost 0 bases, the J end lost 6 bases, and 14 bases lay between the germline ends. This CDR3 comprises 14 residues. CDR3 sequence (DNA): TGTGCCTGGAGTGTAGGACTCGGGGGAGCTGAAGCTTTCTTT. Its translation is CAWSVGLGGAEAFF.

This chain uses TRBV20-1 with TRBJ2-7; the match to TRBD2 covers 7 bases. The CDR3 runs to 13 residues. CDR1 and CDR2 (germline): DFQATT, SNEGSKA (reference sequence). With 0 bases clipped from V and 7 bases from J, the junction kept 6 bases outside the gene matches. CDR3 sequence reads: CSARETAGLEQYF. Written as DNA, the CDR3 is TGCAGTGCTAGAGAAACAGCGGGGCTGGAGCAGTACTTC.

Comments on this clonotype: At one end the junction does not follow the germline gene, possibly because of a read error. V usage is TRBV12-3 or TRBV12-4 and J usage is TRBJ2-7; 11 bases are a match to TRBD2. The CDR3 has 12 amino acids. CDR3 in amino acids: CASSPEGLAVNF. DNA of the CDR3: TGTGCCAGCAGTCCCGAGGGACTAGCGGTGAACTTC.

The chain uses TRBV19 and TRBJ2-7; the match to TRBD1 covers 8 bases. The CDR3 has 16 residues. V shed 5 bases and J 4 bases; nucleotides not matched to a gene: 13. Germline CDR1 is LNHDA and CDR2 is SQIVND (reference sequence). CDR3 coding DNA: TGTGCCAGTAGTCCCGGACAGGGAAGGGGGATTTACGAGCAGTACTTC. This gives the protein CASSPGQGRGIYEQYF.

The J gene is TRBJ1-1, the V gene TRBV29-1, with 7 bases fitting TRBD1. Germline V CDR1 and CDR2: SQVTM, ANQGSEA. V was clipped by 6 bases and J by 4 bases; unmatched bases: 11. This CDR3 has 14 amino acids. The CDR3 DNA reads TGCAGCGTCGACCACATGACAGGGTTCACTGAAGCTTTCTTT. This gives the protein CSVDHMTGFTEAFF. The full variable domain, in which reference TRBV29-1 and TRBJ1-1 provide the parts outside the CDR3, is SAVISQKPSRDICQRGTSLTIQCQVDSQVTMMFWYRQQPGQSLTLIATANQGSEATYESGFVIDKFPISRPNLTFSTLTVSNMSPEDSSIYLCSVDHMTGFTEAFFGQGTRLTVV.

The rearrangement uses TRBV7-2 and TRBJ1-1; the match to TRBD1 covers 7 bases. The CDR3 is 16 amino acids. The V segment lost 5 bases and the J segment 0 bases; nucleotides outside the gene matches: 9. The germline CDR1 and CDR2 sequences are SGHTA and FQGNSA. The CDR3 DNA sequence: TGTGCCAGCAGCCCACGGACAGGACCGATGAACACTGAAGCTTTCTTT. This gives the protein CASSPRTGPMNTEAFF.

This clonotype was observed a handful of times. The CDR3: CASSLGVSSNEKLFF. The CDR3 region has the DNA TGCGCCAGCAGCTTGGGTGTCAGTTCTAATGAAAAACTGTTTTTT. The genes are TRBV5-1 and TRBJ1-4; D unclear. Trimming removed 0 bases from V and 3 bases from J, with 9 bases in between. Germline-derived CDR1 and CDR2 are SGHRS and YFSETQ. This CDR3 region has 15 residues.

There are a few counts of this clonotype. CDR3 coding DNA: TGTGCCAGCAGACCGGGGACTAGCGGGGGGGCCAAGACAGATACGCAGTATTTT. This encodes CASRPGTSGGAKTDTQYF. The chain employs TRBV2 and TRBJ2-3; 16 bases line up with TRBD2. The CDR3 has 18 residues. Trimming cost V 6 bases and J 3 bases; bases outside gene matches: 9. The germline V gene has CDR1 SNHLY and CDR2 FYNNEI.

This clonotype was detected only a few times. V is TRBV12-5 and J is TRBJ1-5, with D perhaps TRBD1 (6 bases). Trimming took off 7 bases at V and 6 bases at J, with 22 bases between the two ends. CDR3 length: 16 amino acids. CDR1 and CDR2 from the germline V gene are LGHNT and FRNRAP. The CDR3 DNA is TGTGCTAGTGCTTTAGGGGGGTCGGGGCGACGTCAGCCCCAGCATTTT. Protein sequence: CASALGGSGRRQPQHF.

This rearrangement joins TRBV20-1 to TRBJ2-3; TRBD2 agrees at 7 bases. Trimming took 0 bases from V and 0 from J; bases not matched to a gene: 0. The CDR3 is 14 amino acids. The V gene's germline CDR1 is DFQATT and CDR2 SNEGSKA (reference sequence). DNA of the CDR3: TGCAGTGCTAGAGAGCGGGGGAGCACAGATACGCAGTATTTT. This translates into CSARERGSTDTQYF.

The table lists this clonotype with a few counts. The V gene is TRBV7-9, the J gene TRBJ2-1; the match to TRBD2 covers 13 bases. The CDR3 contains 15 residues. With V trimmed by 4 bases and J by 10 bases, 7 bases remained unmatched. Germline assignment: CDR1 SEHNR and CDR2 FQNEAQ (reference sequence). Here the CDR3 reads CASSSTSGGAGEQFF. As DNA, the CDR3 is TGTGCCAGCAGCTCCACTAGCGGGGGGGCAGGGGAGCAGTTCTTC.

The J gene is TRBJ2-3, the V gene TRBV9; maybe TRBD1 (6 bases). The CDR3 has 14 amino acids. Germline-derived CDR1 and CDR2 are SGDLS and YYNGEE. V lost 0 bases, J lost 7 bases, and 12 bases lay in between. For the CDR3, the DNA is TGTGCCAGCAGCGTAGAAGGGGACAAAAATACGCAGTATTTT. Protein: CASSVEGDKNTQYF.

The rearrangement uses TRBV7-2 and TRBJ2-1, with 7 bases lining up with TRBD1. In germline, CDR1 is SGHTA, CDR2 FQGNSA. The CDR3 extends over 14 amino acids. Germline trimming cut 5 bases from V and 6 bases from J; bases unmatched to any gene: 7. CDR3 sequence reads: CASSPGQSSNEQFF. As DNA, the CDR3 is TGTGCCAGCAGCCCGGGACAGAGTTCCAATGAGCAGTTCTTC.

This clonotype was found many times. The gene calls are TRBV4-2 and TRBJ1-6; D is possibly TRBD1 (5 bases). The CDR3 is 16 residues long. V was pared by 4 bases and J by 9 bases, with 19 bases between. Germline assignment: CDR1 LGHNA and CDR2 YNFKEQ. DNA of the CDR3: TGTGCCAGCAGCCCCCGGACCGCCGTGGGGGGTTCACCCCTCCACTTT. Its translation: CASSPRTAVGGSPLHF.

The rearrangement uses TRBV14 and TRBJ2-7; D might be TRBD2 (6 bases). The CDR3 spans 15 residues. V shed 5 bases and J shed 3 bases, with 17 bases lying between them. Germline CDR1 is SGHDN and CDR2 is FVKESK. CDR3 protein: CASSYAGGKRYEQYF. The CDR3 DNA reads as TGTGCCAGCAGCTACGCCGGGGGAAAACGCTACGAGCAGTACTTC.

The chain employs TRBV25-1 and TRBJ2-2; TRBD1 might be the D (6 bases). The CDR3 totals 14 residues. Germline CDR1 and CDR2: MGHDK and SYGVNS. Trimming took 10 bases from V and 0 from J, leaving 12 bases between them. The CDR3 protein is CATEGQTNTGELFF. As DNA, the CDR3 is TGTGCCACCGAGGGACAAACGAACACCGGGGAGCTGTTTTTT.

Only a few counts were recorded for this clonotype. J is TRBJ2-7 and V is TRBV7-2, with TRBD1 as a possible D gene (6 bases). CDR3 length equals 16 residues. Germline CDR1 and CDR2: SGHTA and FQGNSA. Between the trimmed V and J ends, which lost 4 bases and 3 bases, there was a span of 19 bases. CDR3 in DNA: TGTGCCAGCAGCTCTCCATTCCGACAGGAACGCTACGAGCAGTACTTC. It encodes CASSSPFRQERYEQYF. Combining the CDR3 with reference TRBV7-2 and TRBJ2-7 gives the whole variable domain GAGVSQSPSNKVTEKGKDVELRCDPISGHTALYWYRQSLGQGLEFLIYFQGNSAPDKSGLPSDRFSAERTGGSVSTLTIQRTQQEDSAVYLCASSSPFRQERYEQYFGPGTRLTVT.

There are a few counts of this clonotype. This chain connects TRBV7-2 to TRBJ1-4; D might be TRBD1 (6 bases). Trimming pared 6 bases from V and 6 bases from J, leaving 11 bases between. The CDR3 is 13 amino acids. CDR1 and CDR2 (germline): SGHTA, FQGNSA. CDR3 amino acids: CASRRGADEKLFF. The CDR3 DNA reads as TGTGCCAGCAGGAGGGGGGCGGATGAAAAACTGTTTTTT.